This entry concerns a single T cell receptor beta chain. The data were produced by immunoSEQ multiplex PCR, yet TCRdb's version contains in-frame clones alone and is incomplete. Here the sample spans about 2.3 million clones, just under 95% being singletons. Germline assignment: CDR1 SGHVS and CDR2 FQNEAQ. The trim removed 5 bases at V and 3 bases at J, leaving 9 bases unmatched. The CDR3 loop spans 15 amino acids. This entry is derived from a study of shared clonotypes between healthy human individuals. This clonotype was sampled from a man younger than 30 in good health. Some clones in this sample may be carry-over from other donors' samples. The chain recombines TRBV7-8 with TRBJ2-7; 8 nucleotides match TRBD1. Material for sequencing was naive CD4+ T cells from PBMCs. Stated subset: CD45RA+ positively selected. CDR3 DNA: TGTGCCAGCAGCCCCGGACGGACAGGGCTCTACGAGCAGTACTTC. It codes for CASSPGRTGLYEQYF.